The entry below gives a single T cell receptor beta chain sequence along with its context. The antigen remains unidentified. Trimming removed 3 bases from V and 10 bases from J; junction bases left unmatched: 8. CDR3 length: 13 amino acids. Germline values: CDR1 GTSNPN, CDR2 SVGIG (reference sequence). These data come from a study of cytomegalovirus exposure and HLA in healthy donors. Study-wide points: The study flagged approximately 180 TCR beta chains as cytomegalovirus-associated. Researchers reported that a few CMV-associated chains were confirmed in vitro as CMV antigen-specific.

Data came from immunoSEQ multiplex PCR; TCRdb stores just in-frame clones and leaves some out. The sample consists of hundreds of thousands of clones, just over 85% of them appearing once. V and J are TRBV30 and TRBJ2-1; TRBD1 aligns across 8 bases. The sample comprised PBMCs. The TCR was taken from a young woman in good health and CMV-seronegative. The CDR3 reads CAWRQGVRLEQFF. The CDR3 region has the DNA TGTGCCTGGAGACAGGGGGTACGTTTGGAGCAGTTCTTC.